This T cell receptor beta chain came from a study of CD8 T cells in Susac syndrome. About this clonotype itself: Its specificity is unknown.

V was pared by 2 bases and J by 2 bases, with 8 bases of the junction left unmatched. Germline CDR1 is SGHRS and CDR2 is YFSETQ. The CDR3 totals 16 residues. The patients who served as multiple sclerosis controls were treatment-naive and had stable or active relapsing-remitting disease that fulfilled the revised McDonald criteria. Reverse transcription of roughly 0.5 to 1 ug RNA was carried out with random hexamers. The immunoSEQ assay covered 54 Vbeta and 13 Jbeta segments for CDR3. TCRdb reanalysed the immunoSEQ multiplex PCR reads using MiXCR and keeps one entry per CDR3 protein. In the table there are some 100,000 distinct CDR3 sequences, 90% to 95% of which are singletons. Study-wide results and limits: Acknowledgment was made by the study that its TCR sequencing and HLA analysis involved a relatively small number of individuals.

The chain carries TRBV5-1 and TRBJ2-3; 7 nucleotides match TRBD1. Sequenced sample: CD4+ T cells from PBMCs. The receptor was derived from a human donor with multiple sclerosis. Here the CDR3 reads CASSLLAGGATDTQYF. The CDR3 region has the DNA TGCGCCAGCAGCTTATTGGCAGGGGGAGCCACAGATACGCAGTATTTT.